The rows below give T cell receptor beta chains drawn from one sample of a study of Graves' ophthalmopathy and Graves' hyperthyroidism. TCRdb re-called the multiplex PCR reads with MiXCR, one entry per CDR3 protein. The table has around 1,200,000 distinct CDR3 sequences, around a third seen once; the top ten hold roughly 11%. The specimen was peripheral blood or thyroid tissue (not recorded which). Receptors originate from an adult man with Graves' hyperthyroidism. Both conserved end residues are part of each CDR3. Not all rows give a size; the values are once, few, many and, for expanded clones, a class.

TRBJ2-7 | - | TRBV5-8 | CASSPGGPYSYEQYF
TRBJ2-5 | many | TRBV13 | CASSLSSGSWETQYF
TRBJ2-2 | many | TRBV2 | CASWTGGNTGELFF
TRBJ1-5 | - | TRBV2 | CASRGDNHQPQHF
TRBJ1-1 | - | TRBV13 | CASSKRYGPTMNTEAFF
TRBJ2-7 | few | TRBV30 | CAWSVPGDYEQYF
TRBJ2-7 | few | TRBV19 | CASSKRVRDGFYEQYF
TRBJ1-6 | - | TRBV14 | CASSQDGLGDSPLHF
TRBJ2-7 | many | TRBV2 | CASSEQGHEQYF
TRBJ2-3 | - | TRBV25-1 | CASRRGSGTDTQYF
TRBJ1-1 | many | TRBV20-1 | CSDRWGTEAFF
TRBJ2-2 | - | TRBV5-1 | CASTPGELFF
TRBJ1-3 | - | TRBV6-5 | CASSYAGTGFGNTIYF
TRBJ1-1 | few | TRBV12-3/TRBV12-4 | CASTLGRGLGAFF
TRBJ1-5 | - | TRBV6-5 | CASSDAHRNQPQHF
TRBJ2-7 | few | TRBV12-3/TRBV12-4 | CASRGGGRNEQYF
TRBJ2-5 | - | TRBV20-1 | CSARASDGNQETQYF
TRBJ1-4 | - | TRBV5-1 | CASSIPETGREDEKLFF
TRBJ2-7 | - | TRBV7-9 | CASSLRDSYYEQCF
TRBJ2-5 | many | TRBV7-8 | CASSLGTGQSETQYF
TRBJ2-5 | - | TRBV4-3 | CASTHYWTEGETQYF
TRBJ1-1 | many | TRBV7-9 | CASKKKGTGFQNTEAFF
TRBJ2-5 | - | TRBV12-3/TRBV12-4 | CASSSPTGQETQYF
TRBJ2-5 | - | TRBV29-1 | CSVDLALQETQYF
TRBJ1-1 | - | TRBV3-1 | CASSFGFTEAFF
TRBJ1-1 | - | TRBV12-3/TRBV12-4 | CVSIRDRAGSEAFF
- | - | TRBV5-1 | CASSQGTTSWEQYF
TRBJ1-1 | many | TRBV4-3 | CASSQDLRGRSTEAFF
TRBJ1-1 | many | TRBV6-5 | CASSYSWGTMNTEAFF
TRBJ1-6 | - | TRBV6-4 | CASSDGSGGGRSSPLHF
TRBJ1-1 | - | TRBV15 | CATSRERASSEAFF
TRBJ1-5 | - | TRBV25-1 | CASSHPGRGNQPQHF
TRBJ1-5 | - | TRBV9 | CAISLTAHSNQPQHF
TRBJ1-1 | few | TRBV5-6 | CASSLWGQGRTEAFF
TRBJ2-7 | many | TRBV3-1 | CASSQVGRLGQYF
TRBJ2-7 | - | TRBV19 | CASSMEQPGTRTYEQYF
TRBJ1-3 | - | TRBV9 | CASSVGGSGAGNTIYF
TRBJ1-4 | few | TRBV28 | CASSRRSSNEKLFF
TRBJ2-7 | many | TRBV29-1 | CSVGQGLDYEQYF
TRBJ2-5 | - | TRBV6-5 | CASGPSGFRETQYF
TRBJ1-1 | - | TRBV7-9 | CASSQVYSLGAFF
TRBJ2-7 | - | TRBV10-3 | CASSERLGPTYEQYF
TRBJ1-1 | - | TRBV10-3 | CAIRYSTEAFF
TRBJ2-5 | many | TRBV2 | CASSGQGKETQYF
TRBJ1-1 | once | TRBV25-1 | CASSGVGLDTEAFF
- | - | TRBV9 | CASSGTQDNEQFF
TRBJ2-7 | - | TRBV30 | CAWKQFGLYEQYF
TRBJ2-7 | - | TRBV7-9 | CASSEAGTGGGYEQYF
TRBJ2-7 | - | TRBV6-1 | CASSDEGTSGRYEQYF
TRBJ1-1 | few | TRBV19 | CASSIVSVGGTEAFF
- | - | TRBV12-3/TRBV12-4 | CASTLQSSYEQYF
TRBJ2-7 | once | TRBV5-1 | CASSLYSTDYEQYF
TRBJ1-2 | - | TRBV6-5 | CASSYSYQGLTHGYTF